This record concerns one T cell receptor (beta chain) sequence. What it recognizes is unknown. Researchers took RNA transcripts and amplified the TCR beta CDR3 regions from them. HTBI primers were employed in a first-round RT-PCR of the TCR CDR3. MiXCR, run by TCRdb on the multiplex PCR reads, gives a single entry per CDR3 protein. The sample has a few hundred thousand distinct CDR3 sequences; about half are singletons. The entry originates in a study of T cells in Graves' hyperthyroidism and ophthalmopathy. The V gene end was trimmed by 8 bases and the J gene end by 2 bases; junction bases not matched to a gene: 6. The CDR3 extends over 12 amino acids. Germline V gives CDR1 SQVTM, CDR2 ANQGSEA. Points from the study as a whole: Ophthalmopathy was model-predicted a median about six months pre-onset.

The chain carries TRBV29-1 and TRBJ2-7, with 7 bases lining up with TRBD2. The receptor's source is an adult woman with Graves' disease, either hyperthyroidism or ophthalmopathy (not recorded which). Specimen: peripheral blood or thyroid tissue (not recorded which). The CDR3 is CSSSGPTYEQYF. CDR3 sequence (DNA): TGCAGCAGTAGCGGGCCCACCTACGAGCAGTACTTC.